A selection of T cell receptor beta chains follows, all from one sample in a study of blood T cell repertoires in COVID-19. TCRdb keeps only in-frame clones here, not all; method: immunoSEQ multiplex PCR. The sample carries approximately 220,000 clones, 85% recorded once. Material: PBMCs or T cells enriched from blood (not recorded which). The receptors were sampled from a man aged 35-49 years who had recovered from COVID-19. Both conserved end residues are part of each CDR3.

>TRBV12-2
CAPTTPGTSGTKYF
>TRBV10-3
CAISPLAGNTEAFF
>TRBV9
CASSPGPYGYTF
>TRBV19
CASSTGSSQETQYF
>TRBV7-3
CASSPYPDQGLTGELFF
>TRBV24-1
CATSDLQTGGSGISTDTQYF
>TRBV2
CASSRQGGDTEAFF
>TRBV19
CASSTQPGASGTGDEQFF
>TRBV12-5
CASGLVLGSGEFSTDTQYF
>TRBV9
CASSVGPTGGLGYGYTF
>TRBV19
CASSITVNNQPQHF
>TRBV5-1
CASSLRGQPGQPQHF
>TRBV6-2/TRBV6-3
CASSYESGPYEQYF
>TRBV19
CASSTHPGETQYF
>TRBV6-5
CASFIGTGLSYEQYF
>TRBV18
CASSPGLGGSETQYF
>TRBV19
CASSTIGTLNYAGELFF
>TRBV2
CASLVPAGGSYEQYF
>TRBV4-1
CASSHPGANEKLFF
>TRBV28
CASSAKPGLAAYEQYF
>TRBV28
CASSLWDSNYGYTF
>TRBV2
CASSDQGRVNTEAFF
>TRBV9
CASSVVRNTGELFF
>TRBV4-1
CASSQELADEQYF
>TRBV28
CASSEGGFGNTIYF